The 32 T cell receptor beta chains below come from one sample, sequenced in a study of cytomegalovirus exposure and HLA in healthy donors. The PCR contained 60 Vbeta and 13 Jbeta primers. The assay was immunoSEQ multiplex PCR, and TCRdb's table has in-frame clones only and misses some. The sample lists around 170,000 clones, 80% occurring once. The sample taken for sequencing was PBMCs. The source of these receptors is a girl aged 5 to 17 in good health and CMV-seropositive.

V usage is TRBV9 and J usage is TRBJ2-3; tentative D call: TRBD2 (6 bases). The CDR3 is made up of 15 amino acids. Deletions cut 0 bases from V and 4 bases from J, with 12 bases between. Germline CDR1 reads SGDLS; CDR2 reads YYNGEE. CDR3 nucleotide sequence: TGTGCCAGCAGCGTAGATGTCGGGGGTCCAGATACGCAGTATTTT. It is translated as CASSVDVGGPDTQYF.

CDR3 nucleotide sequence: TGCGCCAGCAGCGCTTACAGGGATAGCAATCAGCCCCAGCATTTT. As protein: CASSAYRDSNQPQHF. This sequence joins TRBV4-1 and TRBJ1-5, with a weak D call TRBD1 (6 bases). The CDR3 runs 15 residues. V lost 5 bases and J 0 bases, leaving 11 bases between the germline ends. Germline-derived CDR1 and CDR2 are MGHRA and YSYEKL.

This clone was recorded only once. This chain links TRBV5-6 with TRBJ1-3; D unresolved. Germline V gene data show CDR1 as SGHDT and CDR2 as YYEEEE. V was shortened by 0 bases and J by 0 bases, with 7 bases between the two germline ends. The length of the CDR3 is 15 residues. CDR3 in amino acids: CASSLGLISGNTIYF. The CDR3, as DNA: TGTGCCAGCAGCTTGGGGCTCATCTCTGGAAACACCATATATTTT.

This clone was detected only a few times. V and J are TRBV27 and TRBJ2-5; 10 bases line up with TRBD2. The trim removed 7 bases at V and 5 bases at J, leaving 10 bases unmatched. The CDR3 is made up of 15 amino acids. CDR1 is MNHEY and CDR2 is SMNVEV in the germline V gene (reference sequence). This chain's CDR3 is CASTPLAGVVETQYF. The CDR3 DNA reads TGTGCCAGCACCCCCCTAGCGGGAGTCGTGGAGACCCAGTACTTC.

The CDR3 spells CASSAGTTNYGYTF. DNA of the CDR3: TGCGCCAGCAGCGCTGGGACAACTAACTATGGCTACACCTTC. The V and J genes are TRBV5-1 and TRBJ1-2, with D possibly TRBD1 on 6 matching bases. V lost 4 bases and J lost 0, with 10 bases in between. Germline-derived CDR1 and CDR2 are SGHRS and YFSETQ. This CDR3 is built from 14 residues.

In this sample, this clone turned up once. The rearrangement joins TRBV19 to TRBJ2-1; 9 nucleotides line up with TRBD2. Germline values: CDR1 LNHDA, CDR2 SQIVND (reference sequence). CDR3 length: 15 amino acids. V was pared by 6 bases and J by 3 bases, with 6 bases of the junction left unmatched. The CDR3 protein is CASRPSGRIYNEQFF. The DNA of the CDR3 is TGTGCCAGTAGGCCAAGCGGGAGGATCTACAATGAGCAGTTCTTC.

This sequence joins TRBV7-2 and TRBJ2-5, with D perhaps TRBD1 (7 bases). CDR3 length: 13 amino acids. Per germline, CDR1 SGHTA and CDR2 FQGNSA. V gave up 5 bases and J gave up 5 bases, with 12 bases separating them. The CDR3 is CASSVQGRETQYF. The CDR3 nucleotides read TGTGCCAGCAGCGTACAGGGGAGGGAGACCCAGTACTTC.

V and J are TRBV19 and TRBJ2-1, with D maybe TRBD1 (6 bases). V lost 4 bases and J lost 7, with 11 bases in between. This CDR3 region has 13 residues. Per the germline V gene, CDR1 is LNHDA and CDR2 is SQIVND (reference sequence). The CDR3 bases are TGTGCCAGTAGTAACAGGGTGAAGAATGAGCAGTTCTTC. This gives the protein CASSNRVKNEQFF.

This clone was recorded only once. The chain couples TRBV6-6 to TRBJ1-2; D is unclear. Trimming shortened V by 2 bases and J by 1 base, and 5 bases separated the two germline ends. The CDR3 is made up of 13 amino acids. Germline V lookup: CDR1 MNHNY, CDR2 SVGAGI (reference sequence). As DNA, the CDR3 is TGTGCCAGCAGTTACGGACTTAACTATGGCTACACCTTC. Translated: CASSYGLNYGYTF.

The chain recombines TRBV29-1 with TRBJ1-2, with unresolved D. Germline V lookup: CDR1 SQVTM, CDR2 ANQGSEA. The CDR3 runs 14 residues. V gave up 2 bases and J gave up 3 bases, with 13 bases separating them. CDR3 sequence (DNA): TGCAGCGTTGAATTCCCCTCCGGGGACTATGGCTACACCTTC. Its translation: CSVEFPSGDYGYTF.

This chain joins TRBV18 and TRBJ1-1; 10 bases agree with TRBD1. The CDR3 extends over 17 amino acids. J lost 4 bases, V lost 4 bases, and 12 bases had no gene match. In germline, CDR1 is KGHSH, CDR2 LQKENI. The DNA of the CDR3 is TGTGCCAGCTCACGGCCGGGACAGGGGTCCGTGGGCACTGAAGCTTTCTTT. It specifies CASSRPGQGSVGTEAFF.

The V and J genes are TRBV9 and TRBJ1-1; TRBD1 matches 8 bases. Trimming removed 3 bases from V and 4 bases from J; junction bases left unmatched: 8. Germline lookup yields CDR1 SGDLS and CDR2 YYNGEE. This CDR3 is built from 15 residues. CDR3 sequence reads: CASSGRTGSVTEAFF. CDR3 DNA: TGTGCCAGCAGCGGTCGGACAGGGTCGGTCACTGAAGCTTTCTTT.

This rearrangement joins TRBV6-1 to TRBJ1-5; tentative D call: TRBD1 (5 bases). Trimming stripped 6 bases from V and 0 bases from J, with 9 bases between. The CDR3 has 14 residues. The germline V gene has CDR1 MNHNS and CDR2 SASEGT. CDR3 loop: CASRIDSSNQPQHF. CDR3 coding DNA: TGTGCCAGCAGAATAGACAGTAGCAATCAGCCCCAGCATTTT.

This clone was detected only a few times. This chain uses TRBV20-1 with TRBJ2-7; D gene unclear. V lost 6 bases, J lost 4 bases, and 10 bases lay in between. The germline CDR1 and CDR2 sequences are DFQATT and SNEGSKA (reference sequence). The CDR3 runs 11 residues. DNA of the CDR3: TGCAGTGCCGACACCTTTTACGAGCAGTACTTC. This sequence encodes CSADTFYEQYF.

The genes are TRBV5-1 and TRBJ2-7; 8 bases map to TRBD1. V lost 0 bases, J lost 2 bases, and 4 bases stayed unmatched. The V gene's germline CDR1 is SGHRS and CDR2 YFSETQ. The CDR3 loop spans 15 amino acids. CDR3 DNA: TGCGCCAGCAGCTTGGAAACAGGGGGAACCTACGAGCAGTACTTC. Translation: CASSLETGGTYEQYF.

The chain couples TRBV28 to TRBJ1-1; perhaps TRBD1 as D (6 bases). The CDR3 has 14 amino acids. Trimming pared 11 bases from V and 4 bases from J, leaving 20 bases between. Germline V gene data show CDR1 as MDHEN and CDR2 as SYDVKM. For the CDR3, the DNA is TGTGCCGCTCAGACAGCCGGGACAAGCACTGAAGCTTTCTTT. It yields the protein CAAQTAGTSTEAFF.

The J gene is TRBJ2-7, the V gene TRBV7-9; a weak D match, TRBD1 (6 bases). V dropped 3 bases and J dropped 3 bases, with 18 bases sitting between them. CDR1 is SEHNR and CDR2 is FQNEAQ in the germline V gene (reference sequence). This CDR3 spans 16 amino acids. In DNA form, the CDR3 reads TGTGCCAGCAGCTTGGACAGCGGTGGCCCCCTCTACGAGCAGTACTTC. Amino acids: CASSLDSGGPLYEQYF.

This chain uses TRBV5-1 with TRBJ2-1; TRBD2 aligns across 12 bases. The length of the CDR3 is 17 residues. Germline V CDR1 and CDR2: SGHRS, YFSETQ. V shed 0 bases, J shed 1 base, and the junction held 2 bases outside the gene matches. The CDR3 DNA reads as TGCGCCAGCAGCTTGGGGGGGACTAGCGGGTCCTACAATGAGCAGTTCTTC. Protein sequence: CASSLGGTSGSYNEQFF.

CDR3 region: CATNPGERTGANVLTF. CDR3 nucleotide sequence: TGTGCCACCAACCCAGGGGAACGGACTGGGGCCAACGTCCTGACTTTC. The chain couples TRBV10-3 to TRBJ2-6; weak D call: TRBD1 (6 bases). Trimming took 10 bases from V and 2 from J, leaving 18 bases between them. The germline CDR1 and CDR2 sequences are ENHRY and SYGVKD. CDR3 length: 16 amino acids.

A single count supports this clone. This chain links TRBV10-3 with TRBJ2-7; weak D call: TRBD1 (5 bases). The V end was cut by 6 bases, the J end by 2 bases, with 14 bases between. This CDR3 has 14 amino acids. Germline V gene lookup returns CDR1 ENHRY and CDR2 SYGVKD. CDR3: CAIRTDSRPYEQYF. The CDR3, as DNA: TGTGCCATCAGAACCGACAGCCGACCCTACGAGCAGTACTTC.

This clone has more than one count but fewer than ten. The chain employs TRBV6-1 and TRBJ2-7; D is unclear. CDR1 and CDR2 (germline): MNHNS, SASEGT. This CDR3 contains 12 residues. V was pared by 2 bases and J by 7 bases, with 9 bases between. CDR3 coding DNA: TGTGCCAGCAGTGAAACGAGAGGTGAGCAGTACTTC. Translating gives CASSETRGEQYF.

The V and J genes are TRBV5-6 and TRBJ1-2; 7 bases are a match to TRBD1. V lost 0 bases to trimming and J lost 3 bases; unmatched junction nucleotides: 2. CDR1 is SGHDT and CDR2 is YYEEEE in the germline V gene. CDR3 length: 14 residues. The DNA for the CDR3 is TGTGCCAGCAGCTTGGTAGGGACAGACTATGGCTACACCTTC. It is translated as CASSLVGTDYGYTF. The whole variable domain, remainder taken from reference TRBV5-6 and TRBJ1-2, is DAGVTQSPTHLIKTRGQQVTLRCSPKSGHDTVSWYQQALGQGPQFIFQYYEEEERQRGNFPDRFSGHQFPNYSSELNVNALLLGDSALYLCASSLVGTDYGYTFGSGTRLTVV.

The V gene is TRBV30, the J gene TRBJ1-1; tentatively, D is TRBD1 (5 bases). This CDR3 is built from 12 residues. Between the trimmed V and J ends, which lost 0 bases and 9 bases, there was a span of 11 bases. Germline values: CDR1 GTSNPN, CDR2 SVGIG (reference sequence). The CDR3 region has the DNA TGTGCCTGGAGTGTACGAATGGACAAAGCTTTCTTT. Its protein product is CAWSVRMDKAFF.

This clone was counted a few times. The chain joins TRBV5-4 to TRBJ1-2; maybe TRBD1 (6 bases). CDR1 and CDR2 (germline): SGHNT, YYREEE (reference sequence). V was cut by 4 bases and J by 6 bases, with 13 bases left in between. CDR3 size: 13 residues. Here the CDR3 reads CASSVRGPHGYTF. DNA of the CDR3: TGTGCCAGCAGCGTCAGGGGTCCCCATGGCTACACCTTC.

V and J are TRBV19 and TRBJ1-1, with TRBD1 as a possible D gene (5 bases). Germline CDR1 and CDR2: LNHDA and SQIVND (reference sequence). The CDR3 is 13 amino acids. Trimming removed 7 bases from V and 0 bases from J, with 9 bases in between. The CDR3 loop is CASKGNMNTEAFF. The DNA for the CDR3 is TGTGCCAGTAAGGGGAACATGAACACTGAAGCTTTCTTT.

The chain recombines TRBV10-3 with TRBJ1-2; a possible D gene is TRBD1 (5 bases). CDR1 and CDR2 (germline): ENHRY, SYGVKD. This CDR3 spans 15 amino acids. V was cut by 0 bases and J by 4 bases, with 12 bases left in between. The CDR3 DNA follows: TGTGCCATCAGTGAGTCAGGAGGGGCGGCCTATGGCTACACCTTC. Protein product: CAISESGGAAYGYTF.

The CDR3 region is CASSFEGEKVLGAFF. DNA of the CDR3: TGTGCCAGCAGCTTTGAGGGGGAAAAGGTGCTCGGAGCTTTCTTT. The V call is TRBV5-4, the J call TRBJ1-1, with a possible D match to TRBD1 (6 bases). In germline, CDR1 is SGHNT, CDR2 YYREEE (reference sequence). V lost 2 bases to trimming and J lost 10 bases, with 21 bases between them. This CDR3 has 15 residues.

This clone was seen a handful of times. The CDR3 coding sequence is TGCGCCAGCAGCTTGCGCGGACAGGACGAAGAAAAACTGTTTTTT. Its protein product is CASSLRGQDEEKLFF. This chain links TRBV5-1 with TRBJ1-4; TRBD1 matches 7 bases. Trimming took 1 base from V and 8 from J; bases not matched to a gene: 8. The CDR3 contains 15 residues. Germline V CDR1 and CDR2: SGHRS, YFSETQ.

The chain recombines TRBV7-9 with TRBJ1-3, with unresolved D. Germline V CDR1 and CDR2: SEHNR, FQNEAQ (reference sequence). This CDR3 is built from 12 residues. V gave up 3 bases and J gave up 2 bases, with 2 bases separating them. DNA for the CDR3: TGTGCCAGCAGCTTCACTGGAAACACCATATATTTT. This gives the protein CASSFTGNTIYF. Full variable domain (missing parts from reference TRBV7-9 and TRBJ1-3): DTGVSQNPRHKITKRGQNVTFRCDPISEHNRLYWYRQTLGQGPEFLTYFQNEAQLEKSRLLSDRFSAERPKGSFSTLEIQRTEQGDSAMYLCASSFTGNTIYFGEGSWLTVV.

The J gene is TRBJ1-5, the V gene TRBV6-5; D possibly corresponds to TRBD1 (6 bases). Trimming took off 6 bases at V and 3 bases at J, with 12 bases between the two ends. CDR3 length: 14 residues. The germline gives CDR1 MNHEY, CDR2 SVGAGI. DNA for the CDR3: TGTGCCAGCAGGACCGGGGGGCACAATCAGCCCCAGCATTTT. This sequence encodes CASRTGGHNQPQHF.

There are a few counts of this clone. The gene calls are TRBV6-1 and TRBJ1-2; no definite D call. Germline V lookup: CDR1 MNHNS, CDR2 SASEGT. This CDR3 is 14 amino acids long. Trimming took off 8 bases at V and 0 bases at J, with 13 bases between the two ends. CDR3 sequence (DNA): TGTGCCAGCTTCCCTGGCCAGTCTAACTATGGCTACACCTTC. Translating it yields CASFPGQSNYGYTF.

A few counts support this clone. This chain links TRBV6-5 with TRBJ1-1; the D gene is possibly TRBD1 (6 bases). The CDR3 sequence is 14 residues long. Trimming shortened V by 6 bases and J by 1 base, and 12 bases separated the two germline ends. Germline CDR1 and CDR2: MNHEY and SVGAGI. The CDR3: CASRNRVPNTEAFF. CDR3 in DNA: TGTGCCAGCAGAAACAGGGTCCCGAACACTGAAGCTTTCTTT.